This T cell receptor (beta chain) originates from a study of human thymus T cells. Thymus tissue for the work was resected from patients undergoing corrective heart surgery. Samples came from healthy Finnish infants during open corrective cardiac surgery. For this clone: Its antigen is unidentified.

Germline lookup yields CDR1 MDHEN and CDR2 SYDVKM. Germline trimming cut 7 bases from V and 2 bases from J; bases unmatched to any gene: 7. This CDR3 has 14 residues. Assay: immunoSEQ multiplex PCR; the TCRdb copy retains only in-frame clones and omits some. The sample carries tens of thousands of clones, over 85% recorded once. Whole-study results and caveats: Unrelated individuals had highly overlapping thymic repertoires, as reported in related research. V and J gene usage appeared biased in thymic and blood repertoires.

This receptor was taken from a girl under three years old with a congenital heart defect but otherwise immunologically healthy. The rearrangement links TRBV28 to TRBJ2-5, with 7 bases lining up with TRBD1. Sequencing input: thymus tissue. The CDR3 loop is CASKRARGQETQYF. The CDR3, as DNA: TGTGCCAGCAAGCGTGCCAGGGGGCAAGAGACCCAGTACTTC.